Each of the 8 T cell receptor beta chains below was sequenced from the same sample in a study of identical twins. TCRdb fed the 5' RACE reads into MiXCR, producing one record per CDR3 protein. Among roughly 700,000 distinct CDR3 sequences listed, 8.6% were seen once. Another study also made use of these data, one on yellow fever vaccine responses in identical twins.

Sequenced material: PBMCs. All receptors come from a woman aged 18-29 years in good health.

The V gene is TRBV5-5, the J gene TRBJ2-5; D is perhaps TRBD1 (5 bases). This CDR3 has 14 residues. Germline V lookup: CDR1 SGHKS, CDR2 YYEKEE (reference sequence). With 1 base removed from V and 4 bases from J, the gap between germline ends came to 11 bases. The CDR3 region is CASSLWTKGETQYF. The CDR3 DNA reads TGTGCCAGCAGCTTGTGGACAAAGGGAGAGACCCAGTACTTC.

This clonotype was seen many times. V is TRBV7-2 and J is TRBJ2-3; D is possibly TRBD2 (7 bases). The germline CDR1 and CDR2 sequences are SGHTA and FQGNSA. The V end lost 6 bases, the J end lost 5 bases, and 15 bases lay between the germline ends. CDR3 length: 14 amino acids. CDR3 coding DNA: TGTGCCAGCAGACAGGGAGGGAAGGGAGATACGCAGTATTTT. The encoded protein is CASRQGGKGDTQYF.

This clonotype occurred many times. The chain has TRBV12-3 or TRBV12-4 and TRBJ2-3; 8 bases align to TRBD2. The CDR3 has 15 residues. V shed 6 bases and J 1 base; nucleotides not matched to a gene: 6. The CDR3 nucleotides are TGTGCCAGCAGCCTACAGACTAGCGGCACAGATACGCAGTATTTT. Translated: CASSLQTSGTDTQYF.

In its sample, this clonotype was seen many times. The chain carries TRBV28 and TRBJ2-5, with a possible D match to TRBD1 (6 bases). The CDR3 loop spans 15 amino acids. Germline CDR1 reads MDHEN; CDR2 reads SYDVKM. V shed 4 bases and J shed 0 bases, with 12 bases lying between them. CDR3 sequence (DNA): TGTGCCAGCAGTTCCATTGACAGGTACCAAGAGACCCAGTACTTC. Protein product: CASSSIDRYQETQYF.

This clonotype was recorded a few times. In DNA form, the CDR3 reads TGTGCCAGCAGTTACTCGTCTAGCTCCCCCGGGGAGCTGTTTTTT. Translating it yields CASSYSSSSPGELFF. The gene calls are TRBV6-2 or TRBV6-3 and TRBJ2-2; possible D gene TRBD2, 5 bases. The V end was cut by 0 bases, the J end by 6 bases, with 11 bases between. The CDR3 runs to 15 residues. Germline CDR1 and CDR2: MNHEY and SVGEGT.

The table lists this clonotype with many counts. The rearrangement uses TRBV5-6 and TRBJ2-2, with 7 nucleotides matching TRBD1. This CDR3 contains 16 residues. Unmatched junction bases numbered 8, after V lost 6 bases and J lost 0 bases. Per the germline V gene, CDR1 is SGHDT and CDR2 is YYEEEE. The CDR3 loop reads CASTYAGTANTGELFF. The CDR3 coding sequence is TGTGCCAGCACCTACGCCGGGACAGCGAACACCGGGGAGCTGTTTTTT.

This clonotype was seen a handful of times. The V gene is TRBV7-9, the J gene TRBJ2-2; D unresolved. This CDR3 spans 16 amino acids. V was shortened by 1 base and J by 1 base, with 10 bases between the two germline ends. Germline values: CDR1 SEHNR, CDR2 FQNEAQ (reference sequence). The CDR3 coding sequence is TGTGCCAGCAGCTTAGTTGGTCCCAGGAACACCGGGGAGCTGTTTTTT. It translates to CASSLVGPRNTGELFF.

This clonotype showed up just a few times. V gene TRBV5-4 combines with J gene TRBJ1-1; no clear D. Trimming cost V 4 bases and J 7 bases, with 11 bases left between them. This CDR3 spans 12 amino acids. Germline CDR1 reads SGHNT; CDR2 reads YYREEE (reference sequence). CDR3 coding DNA: TGTGCCAGCAGCGACGGGTTGAATGAAGCTTTCTTT. Translation gives CASSDGLNEAFF.